The next 15 T cell receptor beta chains were all read from a single sample in a study of T cell repertoires in cytomegalovirus infection. TCRdb re-called the reads with MiXCR, one entry per CDR3 protein. This table has 680,000 or so distinct CDR3 sequences, approximately 34% appearing once. The sequencing sample was made of PBMCs. These receptors were obtained from a human donor in good health (CMV status not recorded). Some clones in this sample may be carry-over from other donors' samples.

This clonotype was picked up many times. The CDR3 protein is CASSKGDRAYEQYF. CDR3 in DNA: TGTGCCAGCAGCAAGGGGGACAGAGCCTACGAGCAGTACTTC. The chain is built from TRBV7-9 and TRBJ2-7; 7 nucleotides match TRBD1. V lost 5 bases, J lost 2 bases, and 6 bases stayed unmatched. CDR1 is SEHNR, CDR2 FQNEAQ, per germline (reference sequence). CDR3 length equals 14 residues.

With respect to this clonotype: At one of its ends the junction is not consistent with the germline gene, which may arise from a read error. J is TRBJ2-4 and V is TRBV19, with 7 bases fitting TRBD1. The CDR3 sequence is 24 residues long. CDR1 and CDR2 (germline): LNHDA, SQIVND (reference sequence). Here the CDR3 DNA reads TGTTCCAGTAGTATAAAGTTGAGTGGAGGACAGGCCCATCGTAAGGTCCTAGCCAAAAACATTCAGTACTTC. It translates to CSSSIKLSGGQAHRKVLAKNIQYF.

The CDR3 loop reads CASSSRGTVGTDTQYF. The CDR3, as DNA: TGTGCCAGCAGTTCCCGGGGCACGGTGGGCACAGATACGCAGTATTTT. The chain uses TRBV6-8 and TRBJ2-3; the D gene could be TRBD1 or TRBD2 (5 bases each). CDR1 MNHGY and CDR2 SAAAGT come from the germline V gene. V gave up 4 bases and J gave up 1 base, with 15 bases separating them. CDR3 size: 16 residues.

This chain joins TRBV7-2 and TRBJ1-2; the match to TRBD1 covers 7 bases. The CDR3 has 14 amino acids. V shed 3 bases, J shed 5 bases, and the junction held 6 bases outside the gene matches. Germline V lookup: CDR1 SGHTA, CDR2 FQGNSA. The CDR3 DNA reads as TGTGCCAGCAGCTTGGGACAGCCCTCGTATGGCTACACCTTC. This translates into CASSLGQPSYGYTF.

This clonotype has at least ten counts. The CDR3 sequence: CASSRTAGKSYEQYF. The CDR3 DNA is TGTGCCAGCAGCCGGACGGCGGGAAAGAGCTACGAGCAGTACTTC. The chain recombines TRBV28 with TRBJ2-7, with D possibly being TRBD2 (6 bases). Germline CDR1 is MDHEN and CDR2 is SYDVKM. The length of the CDR3 is 15 residues. Trimming removed 6 bases at V and 3 bases at J, with 18 bases between.

This chain connects TRBV7-9 to TRBJ1-1; 7 positions match TRBD1. Germline V gene data show CDR1 as SEHNR and CDR2 as FQNEAQ (reference sequence). Trimming removed 8 bases from V and 1 base from J; junction bases left unmatched: 7. CDR3 size: 14 residues. Here the CDR3 reads CASGRDRQNTEAFF. For the CDR3, the DNA is TGTGCCAGCGGGAGGGACAGACAGAACACTGAAGCTTTCTTT.

Remarks on this clonotype: The junction differs from germline at one of its ends, possibly a read error. The chain combines TRBV11-2 with TRBJ2-3; 10 bases are a match to TRBD2. Germline CDR1 SGHAT, CDR2 FQNNGV. The CDR3 covers 15 residues. CDR3 region: CASTLAGGGTDTQYF. The CDR3 bases are TGTGCCAGCACCTTAGCGGGAGGAGGCACAGATACGCAGTATTTT.

CDR3 sequence: CASSTTSGATYEQYF. Here the CDR3 DNA reads TGTGCCAGCAGCACCACTAGCGGGGCTACCTACGAGCAGTACTTC. The rearrangement joins TRBV7-6 to TRBJ2-7, with 10 bases matching TRBD2. Germline CDR1 SGHVS, CDR2 FNYEAQ. The CDR3 covers 15 residues. The J segment lost 2 bases and the V segment lost 5 bases, leaving 6 bases of the junction unmatched.

The chain joins TRBV6-6 to TRBJ1-6, with D perhaps TRBD1 (5 bases). Trimming removed 2 bases at V and 7 bases at J, with 9 bases between. From germline, CDR1 is MNHNY and CDR2 SVGAGI (reference sequence). The CDR3 loop spans 14 amino acids. Here the CDR3 reads CASSYAGSNSPLHF. The CDR3 region has the DNA TGTGCCAGCAGTTACGCAGGGTCCAATTCACCCCTCCACTTT.

This rearrangement joins TRBV6-1 to TRBJ2-3; D unclear. V was trimmed by 3 bases and J by 4 bases, leaving 8 bases between them. Germline lookup yields CDR1 MNHNS and CDR2 SASEGT. The CDR3 runs 13 residues. Written as DNA, the CDR3 is TGTGCCAGCAGTGATGTAGGGTCAGATACGCAGTATTTT. This codes for CASSDVGSDTQYF.

The chain carries TRBV9 and TRBJ2-1, with 7 bases matching TRBD2. The J segment lost 7 bases and the V segment lost 3 bases, leaving 10 bases of the junction unmatched. The CDR3 is 15 amino acids. The germline V gene encodes CDR1 SGDLS and CDR2 YYNGEE. For the CDR3, the DNA is TGTGCCAGCAGCGCGGGGTTGGGACTATTAAATGAGCAGTTCTTC. It specifies CASSAGLGLLNEQFF.

The rearrangement links TRBV20-1 to TRBJ2-7, with 8 positions matching TRBD2. Germline CDR1 and CDR2: DFQATT and SNEGSKA (reference sequence). The CDR3 covers 16 residues. Trimming at V came to 4 bases and at J to 2 bases, leaving 13 bases not matched to a gene. The CDR3 nucleotides read TGCAGTGCTACCACGGGTAGTTTGCGGGGGGCCTACGAGCAGTACTTC. Encoded protein: CSATTGSLRGAYEQYF.

This chain joins TRBV7-9 and TRBJ2-5; TRBD1 agrees at 8 bases. Germline V CDR1 and CDR2: SEHNR, FQNEAQ (reference sequence). This CDR3 comprises 15 residues. Germline trimming cut 2 bases from V and 5 bases from J; bases unmatched to any gene: 7. As DNA, the CDR3 is TGTGCCAGCAGCTTACCGTCAGGGGGCGCGGAGACCCAGTACTTC. Protein sequence: CASSLPSGGAETQYF.

This rearrangement joins TRBV6-1 to TRBJ2-2; maybe TRBD2 (6 bases). Trimming left V 2 bases short and J 6 bases short, with 16 bases between. Germline V gives CDR1 MNHNS, CDR2 SASEGT. The CDR3 spans 16 residues. This CDR3 reads CASSESGGKVPGELFF. In DNA, the CDR3 is TGTGCCAGCAGTGAAAGTGGCGGGAAGGTACCCGGGGAGCTGTTTTTT.

This clonotype was seen only a few times. This chain links TRBV6-1 with TRBJ1-5, with TRBD1 as a possible D gene (6 bases). Trimming left V 2 bases short and J 5 bases short, with 13 bases between. This CDR3 comprises 15 residues. Germline V gene lookup returns CDR1 MNHNS and CDR2 SASEGT. CDR3 DNA sequence: TGTGCCAGCAGTGAACGGGGGCGTATTGATCAGCCCCAGCATTTT. This gives the protein CASSERGRIDQPQHF.